This entry describes one T cell receptor (beta chain). Its antigen remains unknown. This sample is drawn from a study of shared clonotypes between healthy human individuals. Study findings and constraints: Memory subsets had estimated richness that was generally smaller than that of naive subsets. Sampling included only blood; tissue repertoires likely differ.

Clones were read by immunoSEQ multiplex PCR, and TCRdb kept only the in-frame ones, dropping some. Of nearly 600,000 clones listed, around 95% were seen once; the top ten hold less than 0.13%. Terminally differentiated effector memory CD45RA+ cells were left out of the naive CD8 fraction, which was CD45RO-negative and positively selected for CCR7. The TCR comes from a woman aged 30 to 39 in good health. Sequencing was done on a sample of naive CD8+ T cells sorted from blood.

The CDR3 here is CASRRKAFGAGYTF. CDR3 sequence (DNA): TGCGCCAGCAGACGTAAAGCTTTTGGGGCTGGCTACACCTTC. This chain connects TRBV5-1 to TRBJ1-2; D may be TRBD1 (5 bases). The CDR3 totals 14 residues. Germline lookup yields CDR1 SGHRS and CDR2 YFSETQ. V was cut by 5 bases and J by 7 bases, with 18 bases left in between.